This T cell receptor beta chain was identified in a study of OX40 agonist ivuxolimab in advanced cancers. With regard to the full study: Ivuxolimab, which targeted the costimulatory receptor OX40 (CD134), was an agonistic, fully human IgG2 monoclonal antibody. Of the approximately 53 patients in dose escalation, 19 had hepatocellular carcinoma, around 15 had melanoma, 9 had renal cell carcinoma and 9 had head and neck cancer. Peripheral TCRbeta sequencing was intended to test whether TCR sequence diversity was altered and clonal T-cell expansion was caused by ivuxolimab. In the dose-escalation cohort, around 80% of patients were male, and the mean age was roughly 56 years with a range of roughly 20 to 85. Intravenous ivuxolimab was administered to patients every 2 weeks at six dose levels: 0.01, 0.1, 0.3, 1.5, 3 and 10 mg/kg. Prior anti-PD-1, anti-PD-L1 or anti-CTLA-4 therapy was permitted, and approximately 42% of dose-escalation patients had received checkpoint inhibitors. The monotherapy dose-escalation portion (N of about 50 patients) of the phase I ivuxolimab trial is reported in the paper. Three dose-escalation patients achieved partial responses, one with hepatocellular carcinoma and two with cutaneous melanoma.

Of note for this clone: Its antigen is unknown. Base qualities were left out, and no much larger clone turns up one base away.

The trial excluded patients who had a history of autoimmune disease or were on systemic immunosuppression. Peripheral blood for TCR sequencing was collected from all dose cohorts at baseline, on cycle 4 day 1, and on cycle 7 day 1. Samples came from an open-label, multicenter, first-in-human phase I dose-escalation trial of ivuxolimab. Adults with locally advanced or metastatic melanoma, renal cell, hepatocellular, or head and neck squamous cell carcinoma were enrolled in the trial. Before TCR sequencing, CD4+ T cells and CD8+ T cells from peripheral blood were sorted into separate populations. Overall results and qualifications from the work: In the 0.1-3.0 mg/kg groups, partial responders were among the patients with the lowest normalized peripheral clonal expansion, particularly in CD8+ T cells. Low levels of normalized T-cell clonal expansion were also seen in some patients who did not respond. After ivuxolimab, more expanded clones were found on average in CD8+ T cells than in CD4+ T cells. At doses of 0.1 to 3.0 mg/kg, clonal expansion of both CD4+ and CD8+ blood T cells was observed from baseline to week 6. The antigen specificity of the peripheral T cells that underwent clonal expansion was not determined.

CDR3 length: 14 amino acids, cysteine to phenylalanine. Just CDR3 DNA is preserved here, 42 bases in frame from base 1. V loses 2 bases, J loses 5 bases, and the germline ends lie 10 bases apart. The germline V gene (reference sequence) specifies MNHNY as CDR1 and SVGAGI as CDR2. For sequencing of the TCRbeta CDR3 region, genomic DNA was extracted from the sorted cells. TCRbeta CDR3 regions were sequenced using the immunoSEQ Assay. As stored in TCRdb, this immuneACCESS dataset retains in-frame rearrangements with V and J assigned. A fraction of the clones does not appear; measured against another copy, unresolved V genes explain less than half of the discrepancy, and the remainder lacks a known reason. The sample includes about 75,000 clones, with roughly 84% observed a single time. The leading ten clones occupy 17% of the sample.

This receptor was identified in an adult with an advanced solid tumor such as melanoma, head and neck, liver or kidney cancer. The sequence joins TRBV6-6 to TRBJ1-5; D gene: possibly TRBD1, on 5 matching bases. The sequencing used CD4+ or CD8+ T cells sorted from blood, collected in a trial of the OX40 agonist ivuxolimab. The nucleotides read TGTGCCAGCAGTTACAGACAGACAGATCAGCCCCAGCATTTT. It codes for CASSYRQTDQPQHF.